These T cell receptor beta chains were read from a single sample in a study of blood T cell repertoires in COVID-19. Here immunoSEQ multiplex PCR was the method, and the copy in TCRdb shows in-frame clones only, minus some. The table lists approximately 110,000 clones, around 85% of them singletons, with less than 15% in the top ten. Material for sequencing was peripheral blood. All receptors come from a human donor in a cohort sampled during active COVID-19. Both conserved end residues are part of each CDR3. Each record gives: V gene, J gene, clone size, CDR3 length, D gene, CDR3 DNA, CDR3 protein. The D gene is left open where the match is weak. Expanded clones are given a class, and other clones once, few, many or no size at all.

TRBV6-2/TRBV6-3,TRBJ1-2,once,14,TRBD1,TGTGCCAGCAGTTGGGACAGGCTCGACTATGGCTACACCTTC,CASSWDRLDYGYTF
TRBV5-4,TRBJ2-3,.,16,TRBD2,TGTGCCAGCAGCTTGAGCCTAGCGGGGGTTAGGGATACGCAGTATTTT,CASSLSLAGVRDTQYF
TRBV2,TRBJ2-1,.,15,TRBD2,TGTGCCAGCAGATTCCGGGACTATCAAGACAATGAGCAGTTCTTC,CASRFRDYQDNEQFF
TRBV4-3,TRBJ1-5,.,14,.,TGCGCCAGCAGCCAAGATCTCCTGAATCAGCCCCAGCATTTT,CASSQDLLNQPQHF
TRBV21-1,TRBJ2-1,.,16,.,TGTGCCAGCAGCAATCGTTCGGGGGGTGGGAACAATGAGCAGTTCTTC,CASSNRSGGGNNEQFF
TRBV10-2,TRBJ1-6,.,14,.,TGCGCCAGCAAAAACGAGGTTTATAATTCACCCCTCCACTTT,CASKNEVYNSPLHF
TRBV5-4,TRBJ2-3,.,15,.,TGTGCCAGCAGCAGCACCGGGACCCTCGGGGGTACGCAGTATTTT,CASSSTGTLGGTQYF
TRBV6-1,TRBJ1-5,.,17,.,TGTGCCAGCAGTGAAAAAGGGAGGGGTGTTATGAATCAGCCCCAGCATTTT,CASSEKGRGVMNQPQHF
TRBV28,TRBJ1-5,once,17,TRBD1,TGTGCCAGCAGCCCTGTGCAGGGGGCCCTGAGCAATCAGCCCCAGCATTTT,CASSPVQGALSNQPQHF
TRBV6-5,TRBJ1-1,.,14,.,TGTGCCAGCAGTTACGGGGGGGCGCAAACTGAAGCTTTCTTT,CASSYGGAQTEAFF
TRBV6-5,TRBJ1-1,.,15,.,TGTGCCAGCAGTTATTTATTGAGGAAAGGCTCTGAAGCTTTCTTT,CASSYLLRKGSEAFF
TRBV5-1,TRBJ2-3,.,17,TRBD1,TGCGCCAGCAGTCACCTCGGGACAGGGGGCCGCACAGATACGCAGTATTTT,CASSHLGTGGRTDTQYF
TRBV3-1/TRBV3-2,TRBJ2-3,.,14,TRBD1,TGTGCCAGCAGCCTACAGGGGGGCACAGATACGCAGTATTTT,CASSLQGGTDTQYF
TRBV28,TRBJ1-2,.,12,TRBD1,TGTGCCACCGGGACAGGAGACTATGGCTACACCTTC,CATGTGDYGYTF
TRBV20-1,TRBJ2-7,.,10,TRBD1,TGCAGTGCTGGACAGGACGAGCAGTACTTC,CSAGQDEQYF
TRBV28,TRBJ1-4,.,13,TRBD1,TGTGCCAGCAACCCAGGGGGCGAGGAAAAACTGTTTTTT,CASNPGGEEKLFF
TRBV10-3,TRBJ1-1,.,15,TRBD1,TGTGCCATCAGTCCCCTTGGACAGGGAGGTACTGAAGCTTTCTTT,CAISPLGQGGTEAFF
TRBV6-5,TRBJ1-5,once,12,.,TGTGCCAGCCGACAGGGCAATCAGCCCCAGCATTTT,CASRQGNQPQHF
TRBV29-1,TRBJ1-5,.,13,TRBD1,TGCAGCGTTACTGACAGGGGAGATCAGCCCCAGCATTTT,CSVTDRGDQPQHF
TRBV24-1,TRBJ2-7,few,13,TRBD1,TGTGCCACCAGTGACTACAGGGGTAACGAGCAGTACTTC,CATSDYRGNEQYF
TRBV19,TRBJ2-1,.,14,TRBD2,TGTGCCAGTAGTATAGGGCCCCGGGGGGATGAGCAGTTCTTC,CASSIGPRGDEQFF
TRBV2,TRBJ2-7,.,17,TRBD1,TGTGCCAGCAGTGAATTCGAGGGGGTGGGGACAGACTACGAGCAGTACTTC,CASSEFEGVGTDYEQYF
TRBV7-2,TRBJ1-3,.,17,.,TGTGCCAGCAGCCCCAGACAGGCGGCAGCCTCTGGAAACACCATATATTTT,CASSPRQAAASGNTIYF
TRBV28,TRBJ1-2,.,13,.,TGTGCCAGCAATCTCATGGGGGGTGAGGGCTACACCTTC,CASNLMGGEGYTF
TRBV11-3,TRBJ2-3,.,14,TRBD1,TGTGCCAGCAGCTTACACAGGGGTATTGATACGCAGTATTTT,CASSLHRGIDTQYF
TRBV28,TRBJ1-5,once,16,TRBD1,TGTGCCAGCAGTGCTGGGACAGTTCTTAGCAATCAGCCCCAGCATTTT,CASSAGTVLSNQPQHF
TRBV5-8,TRBJ1-5,.,14,.,TGTGCCAGCAGCTTGGCAGGTCCTAATCAGCCCCAGCATTTT,CASSLAGPNQPQHF
TRBV5-1,TRBJ1-2,.,15,TRBD1,TGCGCCAGCAGCTTGGAGACAGGGGCGAACTATGGCTACACCTTC,CASSLETGANYGYTF
TRBV6-5,TRBJ1-1,.,13,.,TGTGCCAGCCTGGACAGAGAAAACACTGAAGCTTTCTTT,CASLDRENTEAFF
TRBV7-3,TRBJ2-3,.,16,TRBD2,TGTGCCAGCAGCTTAGGACTAGCGGGGTGGGCAGATACGCAGTATTTT,CASSLGLAGWADTQYF
TRBV6-5,TRBJ2-1,.,14,.,TGTGCCAGCAGGACCCTCACAGGGCTCAATGAGCAGTTCTTC,CASRTLTGLNEQFF
TRBV25-1,TRBJ2-1,.,14,TRBD2,TGTGCCAGCAGAGGGCTAGCGGAGTACAATGAGCAGTTCTTC,CASRGLAEYNEQFF
TRBV9,TRBJ2-1,.,15,TRBD1,TGTGCCAGCAGCGCGCTGACAGGGATTTTCAATGAGCAGTTCTTC,CASSALTGIFNEQFF
TRBV6-4,TRBJ1-6,.,18,.,TGTGCCAGCACCCCCAGGGAGGGCCCTAGCTCCTATAATTCACCCCTCCACTTT,CASTPREGPSSYNSPLHF
TRBV28,TRBJ1-2,.,12,.,TGTGCCAGCGCTCTGGGCGGGTATGGCTACACCTTC,CASALGGYGYTF
TRBV4-3,TRBJ1-2,.,14,.,TGCGCCAGCAGCCAAGACTGGGGGCTCGGTGGCTACACCTTC,CASSQDWGLGGYTF
TRBV7-2,TRBJ2-3,.,14,TRBD2,TGTGCCAGCAGCTCCCTAGCGGTCACAGATACGCAGTATTTT,CASSSLAVTDTQYF
TRBV2,TRBJ2-1,.,15,TRBD2,TGTGCCAGCAGTGAAAATAGCGGGGCGAACAATGAGCAGTTCTTC,CASSENSGANNEQFF
TRBV7-2,TRBJ2-1,once,15,.,TGTGCCAGCAGCTTGCGACTAGACTCCTACAATGAGCAGTTCTTC,CASSLRLDSYNEQFF
TRBV7-2,TRBJ2-3,.,16,TRBD1,TGTGCCAGCAGCTTAGAAGACAGGGGGGGGACAGATACGCAGTATTTT,CASSLEDRGGTDTQYF
TRBV20-1,TRBJ1-1,.,11,.,TGCAGTTCCGACTGGAACACTGAAGCTTTCTTT,CSSDWNTEAFF
TRBV28,TRBJ1-1,.,14,TRBD1,TGTGCCAGCAGGGCAGGGGGACGGTACACTGAAGCTTTCTTT,CASRAGGRYTEAFF
TRBV28,TRBJ1-6,.,15,TRBD1,TGTGCCAGCAGGCCTACAGGGGTTGGAGGTTCACCCCTCCACTTT,CASRPTGVGGSPLHF
TRBV25-1,TRBJ1-1,.,12,.,TGTGCCAGCTTGGGGGGGGGCACTGAAGCTTTCTTT,CASLGGGTEAFF
TRBV6-5,TRBJ2-2,.,14,TRBD2,TGTGCCAGCAGGCTAGCGGGGGCCACCGGGGAGCTGTTTTTT,CASRLAGATGELFF
TRBV7-2,TRBJ2-7,.,14,TRBD2,TGTGCCAGCAGCTTAATCGCGGGGGGAGGCGAGCAGTACTTC,CASSLIAGGGEQYF
TRBV19,TRBJ2-6,.,19,.,TGTGCCAGTAGTACCCCGAAACCGACAGGTAGCTCTGGGGCCAACGTCCTGACTTTC,CASSTPKPTGSSGANVLTF
TRBV6-2/TRBV6-3,TRBJ2-7,few,17,TRBD2,TGTGCCAGCAGTTACCGTGCTAGCGGGGGCCCCTCCTACGAGCAGTACTTC,CASSYRASGGPSYEQYF
TRBV5-6,TRBJ2-1,.,16,.,TGTGCCAGCAGCTTGAGGGGGCGGGGCTCCTACAATGAGCAGTTCTTC,CASSLRGRGSYNEQFF
TRBV24-1,TRBJ2-5,.,15,.,TGTGCCACCAGTGATTATGCACCAGGGCAAGAGACCCAGTACTTC,CATSDYAPGQETQYF
TRBV7-3,TRBJ2-1,.,15,TRBD2,TGTGCCAGCAGATCCAGGACTAGCGGGGACAATGAGCAGTTCTTC,CASRSRTSGDNEQFF
TRBV30,TRBJ2-3,.,14,TRBD1,TGTGCCTGGAGTGTAGGGGGCGGCACAGATACGCAGTATTTT,CAWSVGGGTDTQYF
TRBV4-3,TRBJ2-3,.,17,TRBD2,TGCGCCAGCAGCCAAATAGCGGGGGGGCCGAACACAGATACGCAGTATTTT,CASSQIAGGPNTDTQYF